These 2 T cell receptor beta chains came from one sample sequenced in a study of T cells in localized non-small cell lung cancer. Sequencing was performed with immunoSEQ multiplex PCR; in TCRdb, only in-frame clones are kept and a portion is missing. In the table there are around 70,000 clones, roughly 83% of which are singletons. The source material was peripheral blood, sampled before any cancer treatment. These receptors all stem from an older female donor with stage I lung adenocarcinoma.

This clone has a single count. The chain couples TRBV11-3 to TRBJ2-1; 9 nucleotides line up with TRBD2. The length of the CDR3 is 14 residues. The V gene's germline CDR1 is SGHNT and CDR2 YENEEA. V dropped 1 base and J dropped 12; count of bases not matched to a gene: 7. CDR3: CASSLGGSGGRQFF. The CDR3 coding sequence is TGTGCCAGCAGCTTAGGGGGCAGCGGGGGGAGGCAGTTCTTC.

The J gene is TRBJ2-7, the V gene TRBV2, with TRBD2 identical over 9 bases. The CDR3 is 15 residues long. J lost 3 bases, V lost 3 bases, and 6 bases had no gene match. Germline V gives CDR1 SNHLY, CDR2 FYNNEI. CDR3 DNA sequence: TGTGCCAGCAGTGAGGGGACTAGCACGATCTACGAGCAGTACTTC. This codes for CASSEGTSTIYEQYF.